A single sample gave rise to the 5 T cell receptor beta chains below, sequenced in a study of early T cells in non-severe SARS-CoV-2 infection (dated by TCRdb to the early 2020s). Receptors were amplified or captured by 5' RACE. TCRdb shows the sequencer as NextSeq 500. The public reads were run again by TCRdb, first through fastp at Q25 and then through MiXCR, and only productive beta chains were kept. Every CDR3 protein is listed once, alongside the most common genes and DNA of its rows. This sample holds approximately 20,000 distinct CDR3 sequences; more than 5% were observed only once. The top ten clones comprise 6.3% of the sample. Sequencing input: whole blood. These receptors were collected from an adult who was a healthcare worker with PCR-confirmed SARS-CoV-2 infection or an uninfected control (not recorded which).

This clonotype showed up just a few times. This chain connects TRBV4-2 to TRBJ2-7; TRBD2 is a possible D gene (6 bases). The CDR3 has 13 residues. The V gene's germline CDR1 is LGHNA and CDR2 YNFKEQ. The V end lost 2 bases, the J end lost 4 bases, and 9 bases lay between the germline ends. The CDR3, as DNA: TGTGCCAGCAGCCAACCGGGGACTTACGAGCAGTACTTC. Its translation: CASSQPGTYEQYF.

In this sample, this clonotype turned up many times. The chain recombines TRBV7-9 with TRBJ2-1; TRBD1 aligns across 9 bases. V lost 4 bases to trimming and J lost 8 bases; unmatched junction nucleotides: 12. From germline, CDR1 is SEHNR and CDR2 FQNEAQ (reference sequence). This CDR3 spans 16 amino acids. CDR3 in amino acids: CASSSGDREGTDEQFF. CDR3 nucleotide sequence: TGTGCCAGCAGCTCGGGGGACAGGGAGGGGACCGATGAGCAGTTCTTC.

In this sample, this clonotype turned up many times. V usage is TRBV11-1 and J usage is TRBJ2-7; 9 bases line up with TRBD2. The CDR3 sequence is 14 residues long. V lost 5 bases to trimming and J lost 0 bases; unmatched junction nucleotides: 2. From germline, CDR1 is SGHAT and CDR2 FQDESV (reference sequence). The DNA for the CDR3 is TGTGCCAGCAGCAAGACTAGCGGCTCCTACGAGCAGTACTTC. Translated, it gives CASSKTSGSYEQYF. The full variable domain, with the rest looked up from reference TRBV11-1 and TRBJ2-7, is EAEVAQSPRYKITEKSQAVAFWCDPISGHATLYWYRQILGQGPELLVQFQDESVVDDSQLPKDRFSAERLKGVDSTLKIQPAELGDSAMYLCASSKTSGSYEQYFGPGTRLTVT.

This clonotype was observed many times. The chain combines TRBV7-9 with TRBJ1-6, with 9 bases that match TRBD1. This CDR3 is 15 amino acids long. Trimming took 5 bases from V and 9 from J; bases not matched to a gene: 8. Germline lookup yields CDR1 SEHNR and CDR2 FQNEAQ (reference sequence). CDR3 in DNA: TGTGCCAGCAGCGCCGTACAGGGGGCCACTTCACCCCTCCACTTT. Its protein product is CASSAVQGATSPLHF.

This clonotype was found many times. The CDR3 region has the DNA TGTGCCTGGAGGTTTGGGGGTGAGCAGTTCTTC. This encodes CAWRFGGEQFF. This chain uses TRBV30 with TRBJ2-1; D tentatively reads TRBD1 or TRBD2 (5 bases each). Trimming cost V 3 bases and J 9 bases, with 9 bases left between them. CDR1 GTSNPN and CDR2 SVGIG come from the germline V gene (reference sequence). The CDR3 sequence is 11 residues long.